The T cell receptor beta chain described here comes from a study of shared clonotypes between healthy human individuals. Findings and limits, study-wide: Between a few donors, naive CD4 clonotypes were shared at a level of around 4.9%. Large depth notwithstanding, sorted-subset sequencing proved incomplete by rarefaction.

Each donor was a Caucasian adult residing in Nashville, Tennessee. Replicate PCRs for sorted subsets used about 200 ng DNA; this equaled about 30,000 T cell genomes. TCRdb's copy holds only in-frame clones and misses some; the assay was immunoSEQ multiplex PCR. The sample lists around 1,000,000 clones, approximately 75% seen once, with approximately 0.95% in the top ten. The CDR3 spans 15 residues. Trimming removed 3 bases at V and 0 bases at J, with 6 bases between. Germline V CDR1 and CDR2: MNHEY, SMNVEV (reference sequence). Notes on this clone: What it recognizes is unknown.

The sample comprised memory CD4+ T cells from PBMCs. The subset is: CD45RA-negative fraction. The receptor was derived from a man younger than 35 in good health. Some clones in this sample may be carry-over from other donors' samples. This chain uses TRBV27 with TRBJ2-6; D is uncertain. The CDR3 protein is CASSFWPSGANVLTF. Written as DNA, the CDR3 is TGTGCCAGCAGTTTTTGGCCCTCTGGGGCCAACGTCCTGACTTTC.